These 2 T cell receptor beta chains originate from one sample sequenced in a study of T-cell reconstitution after alpha-beta-depleted transplantation in children. The TCRbeta library was prepared with unique molecular identifiers. A single record per CDR3 protein comes from TCRdb applying MiXCR to the PCR reads. Among over 400,000 distinct CDR3 sequences listed, 9.5% to 15% were seen once. The material was PBMCs from the stem cell graft donor, obtained from the stem cell graft. These receptors originate from a human donor who donated a stem cell graft to a child with combined immunodeficiency.

V is TRBV7-9 and J is TRBJ2-5; a weak D match, TRBD1 (5 bases). The germline V gene encodes CDR1 SEHNR and CDR2 FQNEAQ (reference sequence). The CDR3 loop spans 15 amino acids. V dropped 3 bases and J dropped 5 bases, with 16 bases sitting between them. CDR3 in DNA: TGTGCCAGCAGCTTTCTTGTCCAGGGTCGGGAGACCCAGTACTTC. This codes for CASSFLVQGRETQYF.

In its sample, this clonotype was seen a few times. The chain uses TRBV3-1 and TRBJ2-7; D is perhaps TRBD1 (6 bases). This CDR3 has 14 amino acids. Trimming removed 3 bases from V and 2 bases from J, with 11 bases in between. The germline V gene encodes CDR1 LGHDT and CDR2 YNNKEL (reference sequence). The CDR3 DNA sequence: TGTGCCAGCAGCCAGAACCGGGACACCTACGAGCAGTACTTC. This translates into CASSQNRDTYEQYF.